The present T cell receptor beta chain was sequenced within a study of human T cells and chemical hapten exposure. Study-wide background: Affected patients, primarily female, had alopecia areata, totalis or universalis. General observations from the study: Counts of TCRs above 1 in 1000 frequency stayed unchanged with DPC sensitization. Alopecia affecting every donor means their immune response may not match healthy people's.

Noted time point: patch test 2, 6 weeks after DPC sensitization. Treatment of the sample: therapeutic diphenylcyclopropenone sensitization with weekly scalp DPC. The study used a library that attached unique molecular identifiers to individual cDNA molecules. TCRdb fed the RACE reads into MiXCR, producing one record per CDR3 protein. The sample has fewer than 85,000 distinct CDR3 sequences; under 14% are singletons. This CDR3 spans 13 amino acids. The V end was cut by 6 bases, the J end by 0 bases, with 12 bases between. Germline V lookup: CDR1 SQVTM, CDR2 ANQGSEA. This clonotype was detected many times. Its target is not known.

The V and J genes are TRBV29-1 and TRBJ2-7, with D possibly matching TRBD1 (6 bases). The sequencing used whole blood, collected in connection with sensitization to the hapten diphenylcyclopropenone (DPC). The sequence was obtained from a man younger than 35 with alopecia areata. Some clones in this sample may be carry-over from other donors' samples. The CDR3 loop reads CSVRDNHSYEQYF. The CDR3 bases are TGCAGCGTCCGGGACAACCACTCCTACGAGCAGTACTTC.